This T cell receptor beta chain appears in the sequencing data of a study of blood T cell repertoires in COVID-19. About the research overall: COVID-19 samples from acute and convalescent phases originated in the United States, Italy and Spain. PBMCs, B-cell-depleted T cells, or T cells provided the cDNA or gDNA that made up the material.

Source study methods: Cell counts per sample came from amplifying reference gene primers. Here immunoSEQ multiplex PCR was the method, and the copy in TCRdb shows in-frame clones only, minus some. That table is the source of V, J and clone size, and D and trimming were worked out from the DNA. The repertoire holds 110,000 or so clones, over 80% seen once, with approximately 4.3% in the top ten. This CDR3 has 16 amino acids. The germline V gene has CDR1 SGDLS and CDR2 YYNGEE. The V segment lost 4 bases and the J segment 4 bases; nucleotides outside the gene matches: 11. The TCR originated in a woman aged 50 to 60 with acute or convalescent COVID-19. The sample comprised peripheral blood. The gene calls are TRBV9 and TRBJ2-1; 7 bases map to TRBD2. This chain's CDR3 is CASSPWGGGPYNEQFF. The CDR3 DNA sequence: TGTGCCAGCAGCCCTTGGGGGGGAGGGCCTTACAATGAGCAGTTCTTC.